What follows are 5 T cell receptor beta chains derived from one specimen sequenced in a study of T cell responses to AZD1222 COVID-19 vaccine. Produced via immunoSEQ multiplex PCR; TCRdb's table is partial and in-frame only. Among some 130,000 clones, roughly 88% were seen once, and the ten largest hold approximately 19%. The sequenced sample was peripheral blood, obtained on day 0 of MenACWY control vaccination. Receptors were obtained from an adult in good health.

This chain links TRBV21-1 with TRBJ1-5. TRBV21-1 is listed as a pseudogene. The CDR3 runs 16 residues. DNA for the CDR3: TGTGCCAGCAGCCGGGAGAGGAGTATATGCAATCAGCCCCAGCATTTT. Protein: CASSRERSICNQPQHF.

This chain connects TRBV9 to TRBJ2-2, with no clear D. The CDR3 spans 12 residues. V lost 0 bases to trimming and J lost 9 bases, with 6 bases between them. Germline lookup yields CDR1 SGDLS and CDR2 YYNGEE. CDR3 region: CASSVGSRELFF. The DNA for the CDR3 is TGTGCCAGCAGCGTAGGGTCCCGGGAGCTGTTTTTT.

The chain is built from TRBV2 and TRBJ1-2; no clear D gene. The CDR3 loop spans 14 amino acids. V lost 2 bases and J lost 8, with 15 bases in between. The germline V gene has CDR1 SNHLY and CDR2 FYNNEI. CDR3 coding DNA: TGTGCCAGCAGTGAATTGGGCAGGCCGGCCGGCTACACCTTC. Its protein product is CASSELGRPAGYTF.

CDR3 DNA sequence: TGTGCCAGCAGTCCTAGAAGTACAGGGAATAATCAGCCCCAGCATTTT. It translates to CASSPRSTGNNQPQHF. The chain recombines TRBV28 with TRBJ1-5; the D gene is possibly TRBD1 (6 bases). Germline V gene lookup returns CDR1 MDHEN and CDR2 SYDVKM. The CDR3 has 16 amino acids. V was clipped by 5 bases and J by 4 bases, with 18 bases between them.

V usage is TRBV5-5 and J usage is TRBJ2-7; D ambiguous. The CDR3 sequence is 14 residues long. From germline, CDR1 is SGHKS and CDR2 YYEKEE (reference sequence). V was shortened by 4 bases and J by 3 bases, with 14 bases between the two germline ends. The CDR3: CASSNRTGYYEQYF. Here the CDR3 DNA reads TGTGCCAGCAGCAACAGAACGGGCTACTACGAGCAGTACTTC.